Sequencing of this TCR beta chain was carried out in a study of T cell repertoires in cytomegalovirus infection. Study background: CMV epitopes in the study were HLA-C-restricted (recently identified) and HLA-B-restricted (well studied). Signatures in public TCR beta sequences pointed to both CMV infection and matching HLA type. Study-wide results and limits: Summed frequency of public TCR beta families distinguished CMV carriers with the relevant HLA. CMV-specific TCR beta clonotypes restricted by HLA-C dominated the ex vivo response.

One entry per CDR3 protein results from TCRdb running MiXCR on the reads. The repertoire holds roughly 350,000 distinct CDR3 sequences, with roughly a third as singletons. Germline CDR1 reads MDHEN; CDR2 reads SYDVKM. The CDR3 is made up of 15 amino acids. The V end was cut by 6 bases, the J end by 3 bases, with 18 bases between. Points on this clonotype: The antigen remains undetermined.

This chain joins TRBV28 and TRBJ2-7; tentative D call: TRBD2 (6 bases). The sample here was cultured PBMCs, taken from culture after CMV antigen stimulation. This sequence was found in a human donor in good health (CMV status not recorded). Some clones in this sample may be carry-over from other donors' samples. DNA of the CDR3: TGTGCCAGCAGGACAAGCGGGCCCTCGGGCTACGAGCAGTACTTC. Its translation is CASRTSGPSGYEQYF.